The sequence of this T cell receptor (beta chain) was determined in a study of blood T cell repertoires in COVID-19. Per the germline V gene, CDR1 is SEHNR and CDR2 is FQNEAQ (reference sequence). The CDR3 is 15 residues long. V was cut by 4 bases and J by 0 bases, with 11 bases left in between. Data came from immunoSEQ multiplex PCR; TCRdb stores just in-frame clones and leaves some out. The sample yields around 160,000 clones, 84% seen once. The V call is TRBV7-9, the J call TRBJ2-3, with D perhaps matching TRBD2 (6 bases). This receptor was obtained from a woman between 50 and 59 years old who had been exposed to COVID-19. The sample comprised PBMCs or T cells enriched from blood (not recorded which). CDR3 DNA: TGTGCCAGCAGCTGGGGTGGGGGGAGCACAGATACGCAGTATTTT. As protein: CASSWGGGSTDTQYF.